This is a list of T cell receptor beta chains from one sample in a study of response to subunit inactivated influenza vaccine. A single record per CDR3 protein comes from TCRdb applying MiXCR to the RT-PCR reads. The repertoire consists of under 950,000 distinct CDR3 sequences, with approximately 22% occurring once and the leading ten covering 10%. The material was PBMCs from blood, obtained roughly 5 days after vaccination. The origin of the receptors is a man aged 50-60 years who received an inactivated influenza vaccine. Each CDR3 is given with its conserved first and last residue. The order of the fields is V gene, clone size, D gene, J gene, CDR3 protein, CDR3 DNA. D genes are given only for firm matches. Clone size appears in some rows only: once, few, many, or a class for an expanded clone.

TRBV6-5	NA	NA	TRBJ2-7	CASSFRFSSGHEQYF	TGTGCCAGCAGTTTTCGATTCTCCTCAGGCCACGAGCAGTACTTC
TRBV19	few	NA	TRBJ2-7	CASSVRTFLDEQYF	TGTGCCAGTAGTGTACGGACTTTCTTGGACGAGCAGTACTTC
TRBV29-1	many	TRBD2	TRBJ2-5	CSVERLAGQETQYF	TGCAGCGTTGAACGCCTAGCGGGACAAGAGACCCAGTACTTC
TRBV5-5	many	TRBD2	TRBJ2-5	CASSLEGLAGETQYF	TGTGCCAGCAGCTTGGAAGGACTAGCGGGAGAGACCCAGTACTTC
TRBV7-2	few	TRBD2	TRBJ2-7	CASSPQAGSLTEQYF	TGTGCCAGCAGCCCACAAGCGGGGAGCCTAACCGAGCAGTACTTC
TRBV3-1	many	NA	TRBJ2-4	CASSLQNIQYF	TGTGCCAGCAGCCTTCAAAACATTCAGTACTTC
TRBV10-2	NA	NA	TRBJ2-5	CASSESGRPQETQYF	TGCGCCAGCAGTGAGTCAGGCAGGCCGCAGGAGACCCAGTACTTC
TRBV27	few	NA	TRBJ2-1	CASSLNFWDTYNEQFF	TGTGCCAGCAGTCTAAACTTCTGGGACACCTACAATGAGCAGTTCTTC
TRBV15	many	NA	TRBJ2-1	CATSRERTDQFF	TGTGCCACCAGCAGAGAGAGAACAGATCAGTTCTTC
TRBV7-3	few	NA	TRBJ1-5	CASSPTDISNQPQHF	TGTGCCAGCAGCCCGACAGATATTAGCAATCAGCCCCAGCATTTT
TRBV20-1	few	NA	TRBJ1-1	CSARDRRGLNTEAFF	TGCAGTGCTAGAGATCGACGAGGACTGAACACTGAAGCTTTCTTT
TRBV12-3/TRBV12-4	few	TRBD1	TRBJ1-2	CASSPSRTGGNYGYTF	TGTGCCAGCAGTCCATCCAGGACAGGGGGGAACTATGGCTACACCTTC
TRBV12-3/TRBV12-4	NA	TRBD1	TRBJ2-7	CASRWTGGSYEQYF	TGTGCCAGCAGATGGACAGGGGGCTCCTACGAGCAGTACTTC
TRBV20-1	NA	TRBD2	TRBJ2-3	CSASRRYTPRGRGDTQYF	TGCAGTGCTTCCCGGAGATATACGCCGCGCGGGAGAGGAGATACGCAGTATTTT
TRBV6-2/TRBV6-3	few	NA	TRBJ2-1	CASSYSPGVGSYNEQFF	TGTGCCAGCAGTTACTCCCCAGGGGTGGGCTCCTACAATGAGCAGTTCTTC
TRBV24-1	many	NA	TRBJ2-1	CATSDLEGVDYNEQFF	TGTGCCACCAGTGATTTGGAGGGGGTCGACTACAATGAGCAGTTCTTC
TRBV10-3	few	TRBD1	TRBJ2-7	CASTGTESYEQYF	TGTGCCAGCACGGGGACAGAGTCCTACGAGCAGTACTTC
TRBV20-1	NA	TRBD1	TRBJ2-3	CSATDWTGAHPSTDTQYF	TGCAGTGCTACCGATTGGACAGGGGCACACCCTAGCACAGATACGCAGTATTTT
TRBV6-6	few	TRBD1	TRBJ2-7	CASSLTGSHEQYF	TGTGCCAGCAGCCTGACAGGGAGCCACGAGCAGTACTTC
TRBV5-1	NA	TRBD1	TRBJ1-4	CASSTGTGHNEKLFF	TGCGCCAGCAGCACGGGGACAGGCCATAATGAAAAACTGTTTTTT
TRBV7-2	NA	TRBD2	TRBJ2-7	CASSSSGIHEQYF	TGTGCCAGCAGCTCTAGCGGGATACACGAGCAGTACTTC
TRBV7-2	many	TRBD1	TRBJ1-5	CASSPTGYSNQPQHF	TGTGCCAGCAGCCCGACAGGGTATAGCAATCAGCCCCAGCATTTT
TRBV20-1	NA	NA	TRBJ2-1	CSARVGAAGYYNEQFF	TGCAGTGCTAGAGTTGGGGCTGCGGGGTACTACAATGAGCAGTTCTTC
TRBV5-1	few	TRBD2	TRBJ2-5	CASSASGTSSETQYF	TGCGCCAGCAGCGCCTCCGGGACTAGCAGTGAGACCCAGTACTTC
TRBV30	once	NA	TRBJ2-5	CAWSGRERTQYF	TGTGCCTGGAGTGGACGAGAGCGGACCCAGTACTTC
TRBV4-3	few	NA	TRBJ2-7	CASSQEVSQARYEQYF	TGCGCCAGCAGCCAAGAAGTCTCACAGGCTAGGTACGAGCAGTACTTC
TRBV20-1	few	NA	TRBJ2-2	CSARESLRANTGELFF	TGCAGTGCTAGAGAATCTTTGCGGGCGAACACCGGGGAGCTGTTTTTT
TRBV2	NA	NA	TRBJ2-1	CASSGRGHYNEQFF	TGTGCCAGCAGCGGGCGGGGACACTACAATGAGCAGTTCTTC
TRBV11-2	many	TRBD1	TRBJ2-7	CASSLDRGGSIYEQYF	TGTGCCAGCAGCTTAGATCGAGGGGGCTCAATCTACGAGCAGTACTTC